The T cell receptor beta chain under discussion was sequenced for a study of T cell clonality in common variable immunodeficiency. Regarding the study as a whole: In common variable immunodeficiency, TCR beta chains reportedly carried fewer deletions and N-nucleotide insertions. CVID subjects shared fewer TCRbeta clones than healthy controls did. CVID subjects had higher TCRbeta clonality than healthy controls, most marked in about a third.

Notes on this clone: Its target is not known. The missing CDR3 end, 3 residues past where the read stops, is filled in from the germline J gene.

The CDR3 runs 16 residues. V was clipped by 6 bases and J by 4 bases, with 19 bases between them. Germline V gene data show CDR1 as MNHEY and CDR2 as SVGEGT. Libraries were prepared by immunoSEQ multiplex PCR; TCRdb keeps only in-frame clonotypes and omits some of them. The profile covers about 81,000 clones, none occurring a single time. This clonotype was sampled from a person aged 18 to 75 in good health. The sequencing sample was made of peripheral blood mononuclear cells. V and J are TRBV6-2 or TRBV6-3 and TRBJ2-1; the D gene is possibly TRBD2 (7 bases). The CDR3 protein is CASSRRGGARYNEQFF. Incomplete CDR3 DNA: TGTGCCAGCAGCCGGAGGGGGGGGGCGAGATACAATGAG.